This T cell receptor (beta chain) is from a study of blood T cell repertoires in COVID-19 (dated by TCRdb to 2020 to 2021). Broadly, across the study: Samples covering the acute and convalescent phases of COVID-19 were provided by collaborators in the United States, Italy and Spain. The samples were drawn from two sources: the first 160 participants of the ongoing ImmuneRACE study, and 1,200 or so subjects contributed by 6 global collaborators. A freely available public database, intended as a resource for researchers studying the immune response to SARS-CoV-2, is where the repertoires were released. Deeply sampled blood TCRbeta repertoires from subjects exposed to, actively infected with, or recovered from COVID-19 were included in the dataset. The material from the prospective study consisted of cDNA or gDNA derived from T cells, B-cell-depleted T cells, or PBMCs. Where available, HLA class I and class II types were obtained from metadata supplied by the sample provider rather than from assay-based typing. A de-identified subject ID, COVID-19 status, age in years and sex were almost always included in the sample metadata.

The immunoSEQ Assay, a bias-controlled multiplex PCR, was used to amplify TCRbeta CDR3 regions from genomic DNA. On the authors' methods: The number of nucleated cells in each sample was estimated from the amplification of reference gene primers within the assay. To quantify the absolute abundance of each unique TCRbeta CDR3 rearrangement, sequence reads were collapsed and filtered. For each sample, productive Simpson clonality was calculated by taking the square root of Simpson's diversity index across productive rearrangements. This immuneACCESS table, as held by TCRdb, lists in-frame sequences with V and J called but not all clones. Of the missing ones, under half trace to an unresolved V gene in checked studies; the others have no known cause. V and J calls and clone size are those listed in that table; D and trimming were worked out from the DNA. Recorded for this sample are more than 200,000 clones; about four fifths of them occurred a single time. Together, the top ten hold roughly 8.8% of the sample.

Overall results and qualifications from the work: How much clinical and demographic metadata was included differed by source and by participant, and the metadata was provided uncurated.

Whole blood was collected in K2EDTA tubes by collaborating institutions according to the institutions' own protocols. For TCRbeta analysis, collaborator samples were shipped as frozen whole blood, as isolated PBMCs, or as DNA extracted from either sample type. Note on this clone: Its antigen is not yet known. Base qualities were left out, and no much larger clone turns up one base away.

CDR1 and CDR2 were assigned from the germline V gene as SGHNT and YENEEA. The V end loses 4 bases and the J end loses 3 bases, and a stretch of 13 bases separates them. The CDR3 spans 15 residues, from the cysteine through the phenylalanine. Only the CDR3 portion is preserved as DNA: 45 bases, with reading frame beginning at the first base. The rearrangement combines TRBV11-3 with TRBJ2-1; the D gene is possibly TRBD2, with 7 bases matching. The TCR originated in a man aged 40-50 years with active or convalescent COVID-19. Sample: peripheral blood. The DNA sequence reads TGTGCCAGCAGCTGGGCGGGGGCACACTACAATGAGCAGTTCTTC. This codes for CASSWAGAHYNEQFF.